Listed here are 13 T cell receptor beta chains from one sample, sequenced in a study of shared clonotypes between healthy human individuals. TCRdb keeps only in-frame clones here, not all; method: immunoSEQ multiplex PCR. The data hold around 2,000,000 clones, with less than 95% observed a single time. Naivety among CD8 cells was defined by CD45RO negativity and positive CCR7 selection, thereby excluding terminally differentiated effector memory CD45RA+ cells. Sequencing was performed on naive CD8+ T cells sorted from blood. These receptors came from a man aged 18-30 years in good health.

The chain combines TRBV2 with TRBJ2-1, with 10 bases fitting TRBD2. CDR1 SNHLY and CDR2 FYNNEI come from the germline V gene. V lost 6 bases, J lost 4 bases, and 6 bases stayed unmatched. This CDR3 is 15 amino acids long. CDR3 sequence: CASSESGGGYNEQFF. The CDR3 DNA sequence: TGTGCCAGCAGCGAGAGCGGGGGGGGTTACAATGAGCAGTTCTTC. Supplemented by reference TRBV2 and TRBJ2-1, the full variable domain reads EPEVTQTPSHQVTQMGQEVILRCVPISNHLYFYWYRQILGQKVEFLVSFYNNEISEKSEIFDDQFSVERPDGSNFTLKIRSTKLEDSAMYFCASSESGGGYNEQFFGPGTRLTVL.

In this sample, this clone turned up once. This chain joins TRBV27 and TRBJ2-6; D remains ambiguous. The CDR3 consists of 18 residues. Germline V gives CDR1 MNHEY, CDR2 SMNVEV (reference sequence). V lost 5 bases and J lost 0, with 17 bases in between. DNA for the CDR3: TGTGCCAGCAGTGGCCAGGAACTTGCCTCCTCTGGGGCCAACGTCCTGACTTTC. Its translation: CASSGQELASSGANVLTF.

The V and J genes are TRBV10-3 and TRBJ2-7; either TRBD1 or TRBD2 may supply D (5 bases each). The CDR3 is 17 amino acids. The V gene's germline CDR1 is ENHRY and CDR2 SYGVKD. V shed 2 bases and J shed 2 bases, with 19 bases lying between them. The CDR3 DNA reads TGTGCCATCAGTGAGGATGGGGCAGAGGGCAGAACCTACGAGCAGTACTTC. It is translated as CAISEDGAEGRTYEQYF.

The J gene is TRBJ2-1, the V gene TRBV11-2, with a tentative D call TRBD1 (6 bases). Germline assignment: CDR1 SGHAT and CDR2 FQNNGV. The CDR3 contains 16 residues. V lost 1 base and J lost 5, with 15 bases in between. The DNA of the CDR3 is TGTGCCAGCAGCTTAGCTCGTTCGACAGGCGACAATGAGCAGTTCTTC. Protein product: CASSLARSTGDNEQFF.

The chain joins TRBV28 to TRBJ2-7, with 10 bases that match TRBD2. The CDR3 runs 15 residues. Trimming took 7 bases from V and 4 from J; bases not matched to a gene: 10. In germline, CDR1 is MDHEN, CDR2 SYDVKM. Here the CDR3 reads CASTRGTSGVYEQYF. DNA for the CDR3: TGTGCCAGCACGAGGGGAACTAGCGGGGTTTACGAGCAGTACTTC.

This rearrangement joins TRBV5-1 to TRBJ2-2; D is undetermined. Germline-derived CDR1 and CDR2 are SGHRS and YFSETQ. V lost 3 bases and J lost 0, with 9 bases in between. The CDR3 is 15 amino acids. CDR3 in amino acids: CASSSVAANTGELFF. The CDR3 nucleotides read TGCGCCAGCAGCTCAGTGGCCGCGAACACCGGGGAGCTGTTTTTT.

As DNA, the CDR3 is TGCGGACCAGGGGGGGACGGGGAGCTGTTTTTT. It encodes CGPGGDGELFF. The chain couples TRBV20-1 to TRBJ2-2; D may be TRBD1 or TRBD2 (7 bases each). Germline loops: CDR1 DFQATT, CDR2 SNEGSKA (reference sequence). The CDR3 contains 11 residues.

The V gene is TRBV30, the J gene TRBJ1-3; D is possibly TRBD1 (5 bases). CDR1 and CDR2 from the germline V gene are GTSNPN and SVGIG (reference sequence). CDR3 size: 14 residues. Trimming left V 1 base short and J 4 bases short, with 11 bases between. The CDR3: CAWSAPGLGNTIYF. In DNA form, the CDR3 reads TGTGCCTGGAGTGCTCCAGGGTTGGGAAACACCATATATTTT. Together with reference TRBV30 and TRBJ1-3, the CDR3 gives the full variable domain: SQTIHQWPATLVQPVGSPLSLECTVEGTSNPNLYWYRQAAGRGLQLLFYSVGIGQISSEVPQNLSASRPQDRQFILSSKKLLLSDSGFYLCAWSAPGLGNTIYFGEGSWLTVV.

The J gene is TRBJ2-3, the V gene TRBV5-4, with D maybe TRBD2 (6 bases). Trimming removed 1 base from V and 2 bases from J, with 14 bases in between. Germline V gives CDR1 SGHNT, CDR2 YYREEE (reference sequence). This CDR3 contains 16 residues. CDR3 amino acids: CASSLMGGGHTDTQYF. The DNA of the CDR3 is TGTGCCAGCAGCTTGATGGGGGGTGGCCACACAGATACGCAGTATTTT.

This chain links TRBV7-8 with TRBJ1-1; tentatively, D is TRBD1 (5 bases). Trimming took off 3 bases at V and 4 bases at J, with 12 bases between the two ends. The CDR3 length is 14 residues. CDR1 and CDR2 from the germline V gene are SGHVS and FQNEAQ. The CDR3 DNA reads as TGTGCCAGCAGCTTGGACTTCGGGGGCACTGAAGCTTTCTTT. This encodes CASSLDFGGTEAFF.

V gene TRBV6-5 combines with J gene TRBJ2-7, with D possibly being TRBD1 (7 bases). The CDR3 length is 14 residues. V lost 4 bases and J lost 1, with 11 bases in between. CDR1 MNHEY and CDR2 SVGAGI come from the germline V gene. As DNA, the CDR3 is TGTGCCAGCAGTTCAGGGGGGCTATCCTACGAGCAGTACTTC. Protein sequence: CASSSGGLSYEQYF.

CDR3 sequence reads: CASSSETYEQYF. As DNA, the CDR3 is TGTGCCAGCAGCTCAGAAACCTACGAGCAGTACTTC. The genes are TRBV11-2 and TRBJ2-7; D is uncertain. From germline, CDR1 is SGHAT and CDR2 FQNNGV. V gave up 4 bases and J gave up 2 bases, with 6 bases separating them. The CDR3 is 12 amino acids.

This chain joins TRBV6-5 and TRBJ2-7; 9 bases agree with TRBD1. The J segment lost 4 bases and the V segment lost 4 bases, leaving 8 bases of the junction unmatched. Germline V lookup: CDR1 MNHEY, CDR2 SVGAGI. The CDR3 runs to 15 residues. CDR3 DNA sequence: TGTGCCAGCAGTTCCCCCGGGACAGGGTGGTACGAGCAGTACTTC. It encodes CASSSPGTGWYEQYF.